This is a list of T cell receptor beta chains from one sample in a study of blood T cell repertoires in COVID-19. TCRdb keeps only in-frame clones here, not all; method: immunoSEQ multiplex PCR. The sample holds about 140,000 clones; 80% to 85% are singletons and the top ten take under 4.5%. Sequencing used peripheral blood. All receptors derive from a woman aged 60 to 75 with acute or convalescent COVID-19. CDR3s include the opening cysteine and the closing phenylalanine or tryptophan. D genes are given only for firm matches. Clone size is not always given. Where it is, it says once, few, many or a class for expanded clones.

d_gene: TRBD1
v_gene: TRBV19
abundance: -
j_gene: TRBJ2-1
CDR3nt: TGTGCCAGTGCAACAGGGGGTGTTTTTATTAATGAGCAGTTCTTC
CDR3aa: CASATGGVFINEQFF

d_gene: TRBD1
v_gene: TRBV28
abundance: -
j_gene: TRBJ2-7
CDR3nt: TGTGCCAGCAAGAATTTGGACAGGTCCACCTACGAGCAGTACTTC
CDR3aa: CASKNLDRSTYEQYF

d_gene: TRBD2
v_gene: TRBV19
abundance: -
j_gene: TRBJ2-6
CDR3nt: TGTGCCAGTAGTACCGGACTAGCCACCTCTGGGGCCAACGTCCTGACTTTC
CDR3aa: CASSTGLATSGANVLTF

d_gene: -
v_gene: TRBV5-1
abundance: -
j_gene: TRBJ2-7
CDR3nt: TGCGCCAGCGGAGAGAGCTCCTACGAGCAGTACTTC
CDR3aa: CASGESSYEQYF

d_gene: TRBD1
v_gene: TRBV2
abundance: few
j_gene: TRBJ1-5
CDR3nt: TGTGCCAGCAGTCAACAGGGGGTTTATCAGCCCCAGCATTTT
CDR3aa: CASSQQGVYQPQHF

d_gene: TRBD2
v_gene: TRBV6-5
abundance: once
j_gene: TRBJ2-7
CDR3nt: TGTGCCAGCAGTTCCCTTGGGGGAGGGACCTACGAGCAGTACTTC
CDR3aa: CASSSLGGGTYEQYF

d_gene: -
v_gene: TRBV28
abundance: -
j_gene: TRBJ1-1
CDR3nt: TGTGCCAGCAGTTCTGGGGCGGTCACTGAAGCTTTCTTT
CDR3aa: CASSSGAVTEAFF

d_gene: TRBD1
v_gene: TRBV10-3
abundance: -
j_gene: TRBJ2-5
CDR3nt: TGTGCCATCAGTTCCAGTGGACAGGGAACAGAAGAGACCCAGTACTTC
CDR3aa: CAISSSGQGTEETQYF

d_gene: TRBD2
v_gene: TRBV9
abundance: -
j_gene: TRBJ2-2
CDR3nt: TGTGCCAGCAGCGTAGTTGGTGGAGGGCGGGGGACCGGGGAGCTGTTTTTT
CDR3aa: CASSVVGGGRGTGELFF

d_gene: -
v_gene: TRBV5-3
abundance: -
j_gene: TRBJ2-1
CDR3nt: TGTGCCAGAAGCAACCAGCCACGGGAGTTCTTC
CDR3aa: CARSNQPREFF

d_gene: TRBD2
v_gene: TRBV7-9
abundance: -
j_gene: TRBJ2-7
CDR3nt: TGTGCCAGCAGCTACCCCGGACTAGCGGGCTTCGAGCAGTACTTC
CDR3aa: CASSYPGLAGFEQYF

d_gene: TRBD1
v_gene: TRBV3-1/TRBV3-2
abundance: -
j_gene: TRBJ2-5
CDR3nt: TGTGCCAGCAGCCGAACGACAGGGTGGGAGACCCAGTACTTC
CDR3aa: CASSRTTGWETQYF

d_gene: TRBD1
v_gene: TRBV7-9
abundance: -
j_gene: TRBJ2-2
CDR3nt: TGTGCCAGCAGCACAGGGGGCACCGGGGAGCTGTTTTTT
CDR3aa: CASSTGGTGELFF

d_gene: TRBD2
v_gene: TRBV5-1
abundance: -
j_gene: TRBJ2-3
CDR3nt: TGCGCCAGCAGCTTGAACGCGGGAGGCACAGATACGCAGTATTTT
CDR3aa: CASSLNAGGTDTQYF

d_gene: TRBD2
v_gene: TRBV3-1/TRBV3-2
abundance: once
j_gene: TRBJ2-1
CDR3nt: TGTGCCAGCAGCCCCCGACTAGCGGGAGGGAATGAGCAGTTCTTC
CDR3aa: CASSPRLAGGNEQFF

d_gene: TRBD1
v_gene: TRBV27
abundance: -
j_gene: TRBJ2-5
CDR3nt: TGTGCCAGCAGTTTAATCCCCGGGACAGTCCAAGAGACCCAGTACTTC
CDR3aa: CASSLIPGTVQETQYF

d_gene: TRBD1
v_gene: TRBV10-3
abundance: few
j_gene: TRBJ1-5
CDR3nt: TGTGCCACAGGGGGCCCAAGGTATCAGCCCCAGCATTTT
CDR3aa: CATGGPRYQPQHF

d_gene: -
v_gene: TRBV5-4
abundance: -
j_gene: TRBJ2-7
CDR3nt: TGTGCCAGCAGCCCGGCAGAGGGCCCGCAGTACTTC
CDR3aa: CASSPAEGPQYF

d_gene: -
v_gene: TRBV10-3
abundance: once
j_gene: TRBJ1-4
CDR3nt: TGTGCCACCGGACAGCTAAATGAAAAACTGTTTTTT
CDR3aa: CATGQLNEKLFF

d_gene: -
v_gene: TRBV5-3
abundance: few
j_gene: TRBJ1-5
CDR3nt: TGTGCCAGATGCAAAAATTATATGGTAAGCCGAGGGTCTACCCAGCCCCAGCATTTT
CDR3aa: CARCKNYMVSRGSTQPQHF

d_gene: -
v_gene: TRBV4-1
abundance: -
j_gene: TRBJ1-1
CDR3nt: TGCGCCAGCAGCCAAGGAGTGGTGATAATGAACACTGAAGCTTTCTTT
CDR3aa: CASSQGVVIMNTEAFF

d_gene: TRBD2
v_gene: TRBV10-3
abundance: -
j_gene: TRBJ2-1
CDR3nt: TGTGCCATCAGTGTTCGACTAGCGGGAGTAGATGAGCAGTTCTTC
CDR3aa: CAISVRLAGVDEQFF

d_gene: -
v_gene: TRBV28
abundance: few
j_gene: TRBJ2-7
CDR3nt: TGTGCCAGCAGTTTGCAGGGCCCCTACGAGCAGTACTTC
CDR3aa: CASSLQGPYEQYF

d_gene: -
v_gene: TRBV28
abundance: -
j_gene: TRBJ2-1
CDR3nt: TGTGCCAGCACCCACGACAGGTTTTCAGGGGCTTACAATGAGCAGTTCTTC
CDR3aa: CASTHDRFSGAYNEQFF

d_gene: TRBD1
v_gene: TRBV5-1
abundance: -
j_gene: TRBJ1-4
CDR3nt: TGCGCCAGCAACAGGGGGGATAATGAAAAACTGTTTTTT
CDR3aa: CASNRGDNEKLFF

d_gene: -
v_gene: TRBV28
abundance: -
j_gene: TRBJ2-2
CDR3nt: TGTGCCAGCAGTTTGATTGGGGGCAGGGGGGCCGGGGAGCTGTTTTTT
CDR3aa: CASSLIGGRGAGELFF

d_gene: TRBD2
v_gene: TRBV3-1/TRBV3-2
abundance: -
j_gene: TRBJ2-1
CDR3nt: TGTGCCAGCAGCCAAGTCCTCGGACTAGCGGAGCAGTTCTTC
CDR3aa: CASSQVLGLAEQFF